Described below is a single T cell receptor beta chain sequence and its context. The antigen remains undetermined. J gave up 3 bases and V 5 bases, and 3 bases lay outside the gene matches. The CDR3 length is 15 residues. CDR1 and CDR2 from the germline V gene are MNHNS and SASEGT. TCRdb's copy holds only in-frame clones and misses some; the assay was immunoSEQ multiplex PCR. The table has nearly 750,000 clones, just under 75% seen once; the top ten hold approximately 1.7%. Those who donated were healthy HIV-negative adults, with no recent acute infections or vaccinations reported. The data derive from a study of shared clonotypes between healthy human individuals. Whole-study context: CD4 naive cells filled three plates per donor, CD4 memory three, CD8 naive two and CD8 memory one. Points from the study as a whole: Among several donors, about 5% of naive CD4 clonotypes were found in common.

The V and J genes are TRBV6-1 and TRBJ2-1, with 11 bases that match TRBD2. The TCR sequence derives from a woman aged 30 to 39 in good health. The sample consisted of memory CD4+ T cells sorted from blood. This sample's subset: CD45RA-negative fraction. As DNA, the CDR3 is TGTGCCAGCAGTCTAGGGACTAGCGGCTACAATGAGCAGTTCTTC. It encodes CASSLGTSGYNEQFF.